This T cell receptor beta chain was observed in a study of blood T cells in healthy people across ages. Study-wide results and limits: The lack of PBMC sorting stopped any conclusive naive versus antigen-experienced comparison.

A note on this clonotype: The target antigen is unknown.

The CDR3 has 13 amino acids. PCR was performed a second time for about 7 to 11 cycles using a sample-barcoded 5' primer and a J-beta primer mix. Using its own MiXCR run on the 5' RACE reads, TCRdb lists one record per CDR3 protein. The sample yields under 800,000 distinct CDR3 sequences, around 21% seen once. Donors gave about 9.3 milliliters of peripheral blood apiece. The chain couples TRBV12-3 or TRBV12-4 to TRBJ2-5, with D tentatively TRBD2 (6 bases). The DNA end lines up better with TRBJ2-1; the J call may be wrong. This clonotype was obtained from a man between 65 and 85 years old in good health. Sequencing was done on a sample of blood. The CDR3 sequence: CASTKLSSGLQFF. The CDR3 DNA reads TGTGCCAGCACCAAGCTGAGTAGCGGATTGCAGTTCTTC.